The 19 T cell receptor beta chains listed next were all sequenced from one sample in a study of Graves' ophthalmopathy and Graves' hyperthyroidism. Amplification of TCR beta CDR3 regions used RNA transcripts. The authors performed first-round RT-PCR with HTBI primers and then a second-round multiplex PCR. From the multiplex PCR reads, TCRdb called clonotypes with MiXCR, one entry per CDR3 protein. This table holds roughly 50,000 distinct CDR3 sequences, about 50% found once. Sequencing was carried out using peripheral blood. These receptors all come from an adult man with Graves' ophthalmopathy.

This clonotype has ten or more counts. V and J are TRBV6-5 and TRBJ2-7; D uncertain. Germline V CDR1 and CDR2: MNHEY, SVGAGI. V was trimmed by 4 bases and J by 0 bases, leaving 10 bases between them. This CDR3 is 14 amino acids long. CDR3 DNA: TGTGCCAGCAGTTTGACTCAAAGCTCCTACGAGCAGTACTTC. Translation: CASSLTQSSYEQYF.

This clonotype was detected a few times. The chain recombines TRBV7-9 with TRBJ2-5; the D is unclear. V lost 3 bases to trimming and J lost 5 bases, with 13 bases between them. Germline CDR1 is SEHNR and CDR2 is FQNEAQ (reference sequence). The CDR3 has 14 amino acids. CDR3 in DNA: TGTGCCAGCAGCTTGCTGGTCGATATTGAGACCCAGTACTTC. Residues: CASSLLVDIETQYF.

The chain is built from TRBV20-1 and TRBJ1-3, with D perhaps TRBD1 (5 bases). There are 15 residues in the CDR3. CDR1 DFQATT and CDR2 SNEGSKA come from the germline V gene (reference sequence). V lost 0 bases and J 3 bases, leaving 12 bases between the germline ends. The DNA for the CDR3 is TGCAGTGCTAGAGAATTGGGGCCCTATGGAAACACCATATATTTT. Protein: CSARELGPYGNTIYF.

This clonotype was found many times. The rearrangement uses TRBV7-9 and TRBJ2-1; perhaps D is TRBD1 or TRBD2 (5 bases each). Trimming left V 5 bases short and J 10 bases short, with 15 bases between. The length of the CDR3 is 13 residues. From germline, CDR1 is SEHNR and CDR2 FQNEAQ (reference sequence). The CDR3 here is CASSGGRLIEQFF. The DNA for the CDR3 is TGTGCCAGCAGCGGGGGACGTCTAATCGAGCAGTTCTTC.

This clonotype was recorded many times. The V and J genes are TRBV19 and TRBJ2-2; the D call may be TRBD1 or TRBD2 (6 bases each). The CDR3 sequence is 14 residues long. Looked up from germline, CDR1 is LNHDA and CDR2 is SQIVND (reference sequence). Trimming took off 5 bases at V and 5 bases at J, with 12 bases between the two ends. This CDR3 is CASSLTGRTGELFF. The CDR3 DNA sequence: TGTGCCAGTAGTTTAACAGGGAGGACCGGGGAGCTGTTTTTT.

This clonotype was seen repeatedly, ten times or more. The chain combines TRBV5-1 with TRBJ2-6; D may be TRBD1 (6 bases). Germline V lookup: CDR1 SGHRS, CDR2 YFSETQ. This CDR3 comprises 19 residues. The V gene lost 1 base and the J gene lost 0 bases, with 17 bases spanning the gap. DNA of the CDR3: TGCGCCAGCAGCTTGCTGGACAGCCCAAGGAGCTCTGGGGCCAACGTCCTGACTTTC. Amino acid sequence: CASSLLDSPRSSGANVLTF.

This rearrangement joins TRBV6-4 to TRBJ2-5, with 12 positions matching TRBD1. This CDR3 comprises 15 residues. V lost 3 bases and J lost 6; bases outside the gene matches: 5. CDR1 MRHNA and CDR2 SNTAGT come from the germline V gene. The CDR3 DNA reads TGTGCCAGCAGTGATGGGACAGGGGGCGCGAAGACCCAGTACTTC. Its protein is CASSDGTGGAKTQYF.

This clonotype was detected ten times or more. The chain carries TRBV20-1 and TRBJ2-1; 9 bases line up with TRBD2. Per the germline V gene, CDR1 is DFQATT and CDR2 is SNEGSKA (reference sequence). Unmatched junction bases numbered 9, after V lost 3 bases and J lost 3 bases. The CDR3 extends over 16 amino acids. CDR3 DNA sequence: TGCAGTGCTAGCCAACTAAGCGGGGGGAACTACAATGAGCAGTTCTTC. Amino acid sequence: CSASQLSGGNYNEQFF.

About this clonotype: A read error is likely, as this CDR3 ends without the conserved phenylalanine or tryptophan. The chain combines TRBV2 with TRBJ1-6, with a weak D call TRBD1 (5 bases). CDR3 length equals 16 residues. Trimming removed 6 bases at V and 1 base at J, with 13 bases between. In germline, CDR1 is SNHLY, CDR2 FYNNEI. This chain's CDR3 is CASRDGQGSYNSPLHL. CDR3 in DNA: TGTGCCAGCAGGGATGGTCAGGGATCCTATAATTCACCCCTCCACCTT.

This clonotype has only a few counts. The V and J genes are TRBV18 and TRBJ2-7, with TRBD1 matching 8 bases. Germline V gene sequence: CDR1 KGHSH, CDR2 LQKENI. Losses at the gene ends were 5 bases for V and 4 bases for J; bases not matched to a gene: 10. This CDR3 region has 15 residues. Here the CDR3 reads CASSNSGGDKYEQYF. The CDR3, as DNA: TGTGCCAGCTCAAACTCAGGGGGCGACAAATACGAGCAGTACTTC.

This clonotype was observed a few times. With a much larger clone just one base away, this may be a read error. The chain has TRBV6-1 and TRBJ2-7, with TRBD2 identical over 10 bases. Germline trimming cut 4 bases from V and 2 bases from J; bases unmatched to any gene: 5. CDR1 and CDR2 from the germline V gene are MNHNS and SASEGT. This CDR3 has 15 amino acids. The CDR3 DNA is TGTGCCAGCAGTGGAACTAGCGGGGTCGCCTACGAGCAGTACTTC. It translates to CASSGTSGVAYEQYF.

The sample holds a few counts of this clonotype. The J gene is TRBJ1-2, the V gene TRBV6-5, with D maybe TRBD1 (6 bases). This CDR3 spans 15 amino acids. The V gene's germline CDR1 is MNHEY and CDR2 SVGAGI. The V gene lost 6 bases and the J gene lost 3 bases, with 17 bases spanning the gap. The CDR3 nucleotides read TGTGCCAGCAGCCCAAACAGGGTAGTTCACTATGGCTACACCTTC. Its protein product is CASSPNRVVHYGYTF.

This clonotype was observed at least ten times. This chain joins TRBV6-2 or TRBV6-3 and TRBJ1-2; the match to TRBD1 covers 9 bases. Germline CDR1 is MNHEY and CDR2 is SVGEGT. The CDR3 runs to 14 residues. V dropped 5 bases and J dropped 2; count of bases not matched to a gene: 3. CDR3 region: CASSRGTGNYGYTF. CDR3 coding DNA: TGTGCCAGCAGTCGAGGGACAGGGAACTATGGCTACACCTTC.

This chain joins TRBV20-1 and TRBJ2-7; 8 bases line up with TRBD2. Germline values: CDR1 DFQATT, CDR2 SNEGSKA (reference sequence). The J segment lost 3 bases and the V segment lost 8 bases, leaving 12 bases of the junction unmatched. This CDR3 spans 14 amino acids. This CDR3 reads CSLLVGTSDYEQYF. The CDR3 bases are TGCAGTCTGCTAGTGGGGACTAGTGACTACGAGCAGTACTTC.

V and J are TRBV6-1 and TRBJ1-6; perhaps TRBD1 as D (6 bases). CDR1 and CDR2 from the germline V gene are MNHNS and SASEGT. This CDR3 region has 14 residues. V lost 8 bases and J lost 7, with 15 bases in between. The CDR3 loop is CASAEDSDNSPLHF. CDR3 nucleotide sequence: TGTGCCAGCGCAGAGGACAGTGACAATTCACCCCTCCACTTT.

This clonotype came up many times. The V gene is TRBV11-2, the J gene TRBJ2-4; the D gene is possibly TRBD1 (5 bases). The V gene's germline CDR1 is SGHAT and CDR2 FQNNGV. The V end was cut by 1 base, the J end by 0 bases, with 13 bases between. The CDR3 has 17 residues. DNA of the CDR3: TGTGCCAGCAGCTTAGTGGGGCAAGGGCTAGCCAAAAACATTCAGTACTTC. Residues: CASSLVGQGLAKNIQYF.

The genes are TRBV11-2 and TRBJ2-3, with 7 bases aligning to TRBD2. Germline CDR1 SGHAT, CDR2 FQNNGV. V trimming: 0 bases; J trimming: 2 bases; junction bases outside the gene matches: 8. The CDR3 contains 17 residues. CDR3 amino acids: CASSLDPAGSDTDTQYF. DNA for the CDR3: TGTGCCAGCAGCTTAGATCCAGCGGGGTCAGACACAGATACGCAGTATTTT.

This clonotype showed up many times. The chain couples TRBV20-1 to TRBJ1-5; D not resolved. The V end lost 0 bases, the J end lost 2 bases, and 11 bases lay between the germline ends. There are 15 residues in the CDR3. Germline V gene lookup returns CDR1 DFQATT and CDR2 SNEGSKA (reference sequence). In DNA, the CDR3 is TGCAGTGCTAGAGATTGGGCCGGAGGCAATCAGCCCCAGCATTTT. The encoded protein is CSARDWAGGNQPQHF.

This clonotype has a count of ten or more. The rearrangement uses TRBV28 and TRBJ1-1; maybe TRBD1 (6 bases). Germline V gene lookup returns CDR1 MDHEN and CDR2 SYDVKM. The CDR3 is 13 amino acids. Trimming took 4 bases from V and 8 from J, leaving 14 bases between them. Here the CDR3 reads CASSYLQGLEAFF. CDR3 sequence (DNA): TGTGCCAGCAGTTACTTACAGGGCCTCGAAGCTTTCTTT.